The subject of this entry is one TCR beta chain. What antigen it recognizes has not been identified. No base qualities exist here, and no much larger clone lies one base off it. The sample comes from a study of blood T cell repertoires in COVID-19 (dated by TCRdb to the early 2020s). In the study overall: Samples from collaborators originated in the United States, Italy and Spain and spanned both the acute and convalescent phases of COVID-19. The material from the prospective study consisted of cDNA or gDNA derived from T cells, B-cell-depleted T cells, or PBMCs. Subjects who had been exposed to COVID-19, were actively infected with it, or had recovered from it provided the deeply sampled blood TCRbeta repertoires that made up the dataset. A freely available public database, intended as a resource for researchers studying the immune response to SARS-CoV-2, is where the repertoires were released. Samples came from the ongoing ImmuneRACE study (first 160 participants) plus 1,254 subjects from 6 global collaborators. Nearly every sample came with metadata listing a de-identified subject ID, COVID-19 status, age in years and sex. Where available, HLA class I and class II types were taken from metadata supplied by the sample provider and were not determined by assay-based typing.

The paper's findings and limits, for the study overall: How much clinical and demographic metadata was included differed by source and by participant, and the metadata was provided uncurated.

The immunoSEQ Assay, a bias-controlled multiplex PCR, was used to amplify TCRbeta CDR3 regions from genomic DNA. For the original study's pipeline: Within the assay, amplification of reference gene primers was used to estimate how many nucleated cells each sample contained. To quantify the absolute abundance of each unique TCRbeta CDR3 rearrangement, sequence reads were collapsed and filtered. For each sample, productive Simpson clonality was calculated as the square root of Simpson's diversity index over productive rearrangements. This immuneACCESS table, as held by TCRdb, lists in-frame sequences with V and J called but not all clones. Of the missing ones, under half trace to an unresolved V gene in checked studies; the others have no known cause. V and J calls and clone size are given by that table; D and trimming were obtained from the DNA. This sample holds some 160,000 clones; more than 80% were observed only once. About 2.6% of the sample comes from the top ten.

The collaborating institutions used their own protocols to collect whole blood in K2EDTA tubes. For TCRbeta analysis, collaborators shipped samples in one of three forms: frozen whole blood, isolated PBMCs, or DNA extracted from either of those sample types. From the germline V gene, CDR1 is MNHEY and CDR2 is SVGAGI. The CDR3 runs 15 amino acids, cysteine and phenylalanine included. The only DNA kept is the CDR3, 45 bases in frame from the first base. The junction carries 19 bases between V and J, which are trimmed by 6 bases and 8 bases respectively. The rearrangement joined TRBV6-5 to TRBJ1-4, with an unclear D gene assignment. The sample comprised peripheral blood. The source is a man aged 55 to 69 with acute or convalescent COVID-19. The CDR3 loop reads CASSPSSSLREKLFF. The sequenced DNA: TGTGCCAGCAGCCCAAGTTCTTCTCTTCGGGAAAAACTGTTTTTT.